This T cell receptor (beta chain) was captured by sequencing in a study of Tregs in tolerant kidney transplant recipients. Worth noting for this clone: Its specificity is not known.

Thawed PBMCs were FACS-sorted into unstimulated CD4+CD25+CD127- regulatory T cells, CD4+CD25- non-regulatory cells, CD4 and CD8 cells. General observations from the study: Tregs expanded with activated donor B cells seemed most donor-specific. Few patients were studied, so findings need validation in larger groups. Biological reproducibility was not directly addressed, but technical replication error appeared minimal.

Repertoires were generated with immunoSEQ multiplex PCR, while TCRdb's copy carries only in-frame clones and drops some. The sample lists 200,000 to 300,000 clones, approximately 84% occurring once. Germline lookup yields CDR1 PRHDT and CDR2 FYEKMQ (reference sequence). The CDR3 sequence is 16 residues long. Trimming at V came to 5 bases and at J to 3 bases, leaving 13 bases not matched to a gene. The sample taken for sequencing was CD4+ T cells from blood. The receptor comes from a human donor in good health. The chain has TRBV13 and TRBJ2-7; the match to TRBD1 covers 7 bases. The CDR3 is CASSPRPTGTLYEQYF. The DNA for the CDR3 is TGTGCCAGCAGCCCACGGCCGACAGGGACGCTCTACGAGCAGTACTTC.